This T cell receptor beta chain stems from a study of blood T cell repertoires in COVID-19. On the study more broadly: Acute and convalescent COVID-19 specimens originated in the United States, Italy and Spain.

Germline V gene lookup returns CDR1 KGHDR and CDR2 SFDVKD. The CDR3 sequence is 13 residues long. After removal of 7 bases from V and 2 bases from J, the junction contained 3 bases not matched to a gene. Cohort allocation depended upon clinical history that participants reported. As originally analysed: For nucleated cells, counts were estimated from reference gene primer amplification. Assay used: immunoSEQ multiplex PCR; TCRdb lists only in-frame clones, some missing. The V and J calls and clone size were taken over from that table, and D and trimming were inferred from the DNA. The sample comprises more than 250,000 clones, about 91% of which are singletons, and 0.95% to 1.5% rests with the top ten.

The receptor was isolated from a middle-aged woman with acute COVID-19. The sample comprised PBMCs or T cells enriched from blood (not recorded which). The chain combines TRBV24-1 with TRBJ2-5; 7 bases are a match to TRBD2. DNA of the CDR3: TGTGCCACCAGACCAGCGGGACAAGAGACCCAGTACTTC. Translation gives CATRPAGQETQYF.